One sample yielded the 19 T cell receptor beta chains listed below, sequenced in a study of cytomegalovirus exposure and HLA in healthy donors. Primers for the PCR totalled 60 Vbeta and 13 Jbeta. Generated by immunoSEQ multiplex PCR, the TCRdb table keeps only in-frame clones and is missing some. The sample shows 150,000 to 200,000 clones, 75% to 85% of them seen only once. Input material: PBMCs. These TCRs come from a boy aged 5-17 years in good health and CMV-seronegative.

With respect to this clone: Mismatch with germline at one junction end may stem from a read error. In DNA form, the CDR3 reads TGTGCCGGCAGCTGGTTGGGACAGGGAAACACCGGGGAGCTGTTTTTT. This encodes CAGSWLGQGNTGELFF. The chain recombines TRBV5-6 with TRBJ2-2, with 9 bases matching TRBD1. This CDR3 has 16 amino acids. Germline V gene lookup returns CDR1 SGHDT and CDR2 YYEEEE. The variable domain in full, completed from reference TRBV5-6 and TRBJ2-2, reads DAGVTQSPTHLIKTRGQQVTLRCSPKSGHDTVSWYQQALGQGPQFIFQYYEEEERQRGNFPDRFSGHQFPNYSSELNVNALLLGDSALYLCAGSWLGQGNTGELFFGEGSRLTVL.

V usage is TRBV19 and J usage is TRBJ1-1, with a tentative D call TRBD1 (5 bases). The germline V and J ends were trimmed by 6 bases and 5 bases, with 16 bases remaining between them. Germline CDR1 is LNHDA and CDR2 is SQIVND (reference sequence). This CDR3 spans 14 amino acids. This CDR3 reads CASRPREVFTEAFF. The CDR3 bases are TGTGCCAGTAGGCCCAGGGAGGTGTTTACTGAAGCTTTCTTT.

For the CDR3, the DNA is TGTGCCTGGGGTCAGACTTTACGGTATGGCTACACCTTC. Translating it yields CAWGQTLRYGYTF. The V gene is TRBV30, the J gene TRBJ1-2, with unresolved D. Germline loops: CDR1 GTSNPN, CDR2 SVGIG (reference sequence). There are 13 residues in the CDR3. Deletions cut 5 bases from V and 5 bases from J, with 15 bases between.

The V call is TRBV20-1, the J call TRBJ2-7; D is perhaps TRBD2 (6 bases). The CDR3 covers 11 residues. Trimming cost V 6 bases and J 3 bases, with 9 bases left between them. CDR1 is DFQATT, CDR2 SNEGSKA, per germline (reference sequence). Here the CDR3 DNA reads TGCAGTGCGAGACTAGGCTACGAGCAGTACTTC. Amino acid sequence: CSARLGYEQYF.

A few counts support this clone. This chain uses TRBV5-6 with TRBJ2-2; 10 bases align to TRBD1. Trimming cost V 5 bases and J 6 bases; bases outside gene matches: 7. The germline V gene encodes CDR1 SGHDT and CDR2 YYEEEE. This CDR3 is built from 15 residues. The CDR3 DNA reads as TGTGCCAGCAGAGTGACAGGGGGCTCCCCCGGGGAGCTGTTTTTT. Amino acid sequence: CASRVTGGSPGELFF.

This clone has just a few counts. The CDR3 loop is CASSGGQASSYNSPLHF. CDR3 nucleotides: TGCGCCAGCAGCGGGGGACAGGCGAGCTCCTATAATTCACCCCTCCACTTT. This chain links TRBV5-1 with TRBJ1-6; TRBD1 matches 8 bases. V lost 4 bases to trimming and J lost 0 bases; unmatched junction nucleotides: 6. The CDR3 totals 17 residues. CDR1 is SGHRS and CDR2 is YFSETQ in the germline V gene.

This clone was counted once. This chain connects TRBV9 to TRBJ1-1; D gene unclear. V lost 0 bases, J lost 10 bases, and 19 bases lay in between. The CDR3 contains 15 residues. Germline lookup yields CDR1 SGDLS and CDR2 YYNGEE. As DNA, the CDR3 is TGTGCCAGCAGCGTAGGCGGGGATTTTAGTGTCGGAGCTTTCTTT. It specifies CASSVGGDFSVGAFF.

This chain links TRBV18 with TRBJ2-5, with a tentative D call TRBD2 (6 bases). This CDR3 has 17 residues. The germline V and J ends were trimmed by 3 bases and 0 bases, with 17 bases remaining between them. Germline CDR1 KGHSH, CDR2 LQKENI. CDR3 sequence reads: CASSPSLGGANQETQYF. CDR3 bases: TGTGCCAGCTCACCCTCCCTTGGAGGGGCCAACCAAGAGACCCAGTACTTC.

Details on this clone: The same CDR3 also results from other DNA sequences found in this sample. V usage is TRBV30 and J usage is TRBJ1-1; D is unresolved. Germline CDR1 is GTSNPN and CDR2 is SVGIG (reference sequence). CDR3 length equals 12 residues. The V end was cut by 0 bases, the J end by 4 bases, with 6 bases between. The CDR3 reads CAWSVRGTEAFF. The CDR3, as DNA: TGTGCCTGGAGTGTACGGGGCACTGAAGCTTTCTTT.

This clone turned up a few times. The chain employs TRBV5-1 and TRBJ2-7; a weak D match, TRBD2 (7 bases). This CDR3 is built from 15 residues. CDR1 and CDR2 from the germline V gene are SGHRS and YFSETQ. The V end was cut by 4 bases, the J end by 2 bases, with 16 bases between. CDR3 in DNA: TGCGCCAGCAGCCTGGTCGGCGGGGGCCCCTACGAGCAGTACTTC. Its translation: CASSLVGGGPYEQYF. The full variable domain, in which reference TRBV5-1 and TRBJ2-7 provide the parts outside the CDR3, is KAGVTQTPRYLIKTRGQQVTLSCSPISGHRSVSWYQQTPGQGLQFLFEYFSETQRNKGNFPGRFSGRQFSNSRSEMNVSTLELGDSALYLCASSLVGGGPYEQYFGPGTRLTVT.

The chain uses TRBV6-5 and TRBJ2-2, with a tentative D call TRBD1 (6 bases). The germline gives CDR1 MNHEY, CDR2 SVGAGI. This CDR3 contains 15 residues. V lost 6 bases, J lost 1 base, and 12 bases lay in between. CDR3 protein: CASSEATGNTGELFF. Written as DNA, the CDR3 is TGTGCCAGCAGCGAGGCGACAGGGAACACCGGGGAGCTGTTTTTT.

V gene TRBV7-6 combines with J gene TRBJ2-5; 9 bases agree with TRBD1. The closer fit of TRBJ2-7 to the DNA end suggests the J call may be wrong. Germline-derived CDR1 and CDR2 are SGHVS and FNYEAQ. The CDR3 contains 16 residues. The DNA of the CDR3 is TGTGCCAGCAGCTTAGAAGGAGGGACAGGGAGGTACGAGCAGTACTTC. Its translation is CASSLEGGTGRYEQYF.

The chain recombines TRBV19 with TRBJ2-4, with a tentative D call TRBD1 (6 bases). V was shortened by 9 bases and J by 6 bases, with 15 bases between the two germline ends. The CDR3 is 13 amino acids. Germline V gene data show CDR1 as LNHDA and CDR2 as SQIVND (reference sequence). CDR3 DNA: TGTGCCAGCCGGGACAATAACTTAAACATTCAGTACTTC. As protein: CASRDNNLNIQYF. Drawing the rest from reference TRBV19 and TRBJ2-4, the complete variable domain is DGGITQSPKYLFRKEGQNVTLSCEQNLNHDAMYWYRQDPGQGLRLIYYSQIVNDFQKGDIAEGYSVSREKKESFPLTVTSAQKNPTAFYLCASRDNNLNIQYFGAGTRLSVL.

The V call is TRBV9, the J call TRBJ2-1; weak D call: TRBD2 (5 bases). The germline V gene encodes CDR1 SGDLS and CDR2 YYNGEE. This CDR3 contains 16 residues. The germline V and J ends were trimmed by 0 bases and 0 bases, with 10 bases remaining between them. The CDR3 bases are TGTGCCAGCAGCGTAGAATTAGCGAGCTCCTACAATGAGCAGTTCTTC. This sequence encodes CASSVELASSYNEQFF.

This sequence joins TRBV5-4 and TRBJ2-2, with D maybe TRBD2 (6 bases). The CDR3 has 15 amino acids. The germline V and J ends were trimmed by 3 bases and 3 bases, with 12 bases remaining between them. In germline, CDR1 is SGHNT, CDR2 YYREEE (reference sequence). CDR3 coding DNA: TGTGCCAGCAGCTACGCGGGGCGTGACACCGGGGAGCTGTTTTTT. It translates to CASSYAGRDTGELFF.

The rearrangement links TRBV19 to TRBJ1-4; D may be TRBD1 (5 bases). The ends were cut back, 5 bases at V and 7 bases at J, with 17 bases in the middle. Germline assignment: CDR1 LNHDA and CDR2 SQIVND (reference sequence). The CDR3 contains 15 residues. The DNA of the CDR3 is TGTGCCAGTAGTCGCCTTGGGGCAGAAGGTGAAAAACTGTTTTTT. Its translation is CASSRLGAEGEKLFF.

The chain couples TRBV6-1 to TRBJ1-2, with TRBD1 identical over 9 bases. The CDR3 loop spans 13 amino acids. V dropped 8 bases and J dropped 4; count of bases not matched to a gene: 5. Germline loops: CDR1 MNHNS, CDR2 SASEGT. The CDR3: CASLLTGGYGYTF. The CDR3 DNA is TGTGCCAGCTTACTGACAGGGGGCTATGGCTACACCTTC.

This clone has a single count. V usage is TRBV9 and J usage is TRBJ2-3; TRBD1 agrees at 7 bases. V shed 2 bases, J shed 8 bases, and the junction held 11 bases outside the gene matches. The CDR3 loop spans 15 amino acids. CDR1 is SGDLS and CDR2 is YYNGEE in the germline V gene. CDR3 nucleotides: TGTGCCAGCAGCGTCTCAGGGGGTTTGCCGGGTACGCAGTATTTT. Residues: CASSVSGGLPGTQYF.

This chain links TRBV29-1 with TRBJ2-7, with 7 bases fitting TRBD1. V shed 5 bases, J shed 0 bases, and the junction held 10 bases outside the gene matches. The CDR3 spans 15 residues. The germline V gene has CDR1 SQVTM and CDR2 ANQGSEA. In nucleotides, the CDR3 is TGCAGCGTTCGACCGTTTACAGGGGACTCCTACGAGCAGTACTTC. Its protein is CSVRPFTGDSYEQYF.